These T cell receptor beta chains were read from a single sample in a study of T-cell memory formation after mild COVID-19. Each CDR3 protein gets one entry after TCRdb re-called the 5' RACE reads with MiXCR. The table has around 83,000 distinct CDR3 sequences, roughly 25% seen once; the top ten hold roughly 39%. Sequenced: PBMCs or a T cell subset sorted from them (not recorded which). The source of these receptors is a man aged 18 to 35 who had mild COVID-19 (a few samples of this study predate the infection). Cell type and time point are not known. The CDR3 runs from the conserved cysteine through the conserved F or W. The D gene is left open where the match is weak. Size is stated for part of the rows, as once, few or many counts, or as a class when the clone is expanded.

abundance	v_gene	d_gene	j_gene	CDR3aa	CDR3nt
NA	TRBV5-5	TRBD2	TRBJ2-5	CASSQDGGWQETQYF	TGTGCCAGCAGCCAGGACGGGGGGTGGCAAGAGACCCAGTACTTC
few	TRBV19	TRBD1	TRBJ2-7	CASSIGTGGHEQYF	TGTGCCAGTAGTATAGGAACAGGGGGCCACGAGCAGTACTTC
NA	TRBV4-1	NA	TRBJ2-2	CASSHEGVNTGELFF	TGCGCCAGCAGCCACGAGGGGGTGAACACCGGGGAGCTGTTTTTT
NA	TRBV9	TRBD1	TRBJ1-2	CASSTGGADGRGYTF	TGTGCCAGCAGTACAGGGGGCGCAGACGGTCGAGGCTACACCTTC
NA	TRBV12-3/TRBV12-4	NA	TRBJ2-2	CASSLGPGQFTGELFF	TGTGCCAGCAGTTTGGGTCCGGGTCAGTTCACCGGGGAGCTGTTTTTT
NA	TRBV19	NA	TRBJ1-1	CASSIEAGTTEAFF	TGTGCCAGTAGTATAGAAGCAGGGACCACTGAAGCTTTCTTT
NA	TRBV29-1	NA	TRBJ2-2	CSVTGHSGELFF	TGCAGCGTCACAGGCCATTCCGGGGAGCTGTTTTTT
NA	TRBV6-2/TRBV6-3	TRBD1	TRBJ2-1	CASSYSDRDGEQFF	TGTGCCAGCAGTTATTCGGACAGGGATGGTGAGCAGTTCTTC
once	TRBV4-1	NA	TRBJ2-1	CAIARDPTFNEQFF	TGCGCCATTGCGAGGGACCCCACTTTCAATGAGCAGTTCTTC
NA	TRBV7-8	NA	TRBJ2-3	CASSPRRGGTDTQYF	TGTGCCAGCAGCCCCCGCCGAGGGGGCACAGATACGCAGTATTTT
few	TRBV6-2/TRBV6-3	NA	TRBJ2-3	CASSYYSGDTQYF	TGTGCCAGCAGTTACTATAGTGGAGATACGCAGTATTTT
medium-sized	TRBV6-6	TRBD1	TRBJ2-5	CASSAGGGSQYF	TGTGCCAGCAGTGCAGGGGGCGGGTCCCAGTACTTC
few	TRBV7-2	NA	TRBJ2-5	CASSPLAGPEGETQYF	TGTGCCAGCAGCCCCCTGGCGGGGCCCGAGGGAGAGACCCAGTACTTC
NA	TRBV7-9	NA	TRBJ1-3	CASSLVFGRGDRGNTIYF	TGTGCCAGCAGCTTAGTCTTCGGCAGGGGAGATCGTGGAAACACCATATATTTT
few	TRBV7-7	NA	TRBJ2-3	CASSLGVRVADTQYF	TGTGCCAGCAGCTTAGGAGTTCGGGTGGCAGATACGCAGTATTTT
NA	TRBV7-9	TRBD2	TRBJ2-7	CASSSLLAGDFYEQYF	TGTGCCAGCAGCTCCTTACTAGCGGGGGACTTCTACGAGCAGTACTTC
NA	TRBV6-6	NA	TRBJ1-5	CASHEGSNQPQHF	TGTGCCAGCCATGAGGGGAGCAATCAGCCCCAGCATTTT
NA	TRBV6-2/TRBV6-3	NA	TRBJ2-3	CASSYFADTQYF	TGTGCCAGCAGTTACTTCGCAGATACGCAGTATTTT
NA	TRBV7-2	NA	TRBJ1-6	CASSFLGHSPLHF	TGTGCCAGCAGCTTCCTGGGGCATTCACCCCTCCACTTT
NA	TRBV11-2	NA	TRBJ2-7	CASSLDTPEQYF	TGTGCCAGCAGCTTAGACACACCTGAGCAGTACTTC
few	TRBV7-9	NA	TRBJ2-1	CASTGQGYNEQFF	TGTGCCAGCACAGGCCAGGGCTACAATGAGCAGTTCTTC
few	TRBV6-5	NA	TRBJ1-1	CASSYGGFNEAFF	TGTGCCAGCAGTTACGGGGGCTTCAATGAAGCTTTCTTT
few	TRBV30	TRBD1	TRBJ2-1	CAWSDLTGIGYNEQFF	TGTGCCTGGAGTGACTTGACAGGGATTGGGTACAATGAGCAGTTCTTC
NA	TRBV14	NA	TRBJ1-2	CASSPSHRNLYGYTF	TGTGCCAGCAGCCCGAGCCACAGGAACCTCTATGGCTACACCTTC
few	TRBV12-3/TRBV12-4	TRBD2	TRBJ2-5	CASIPGLAGGFLETQYF	TGTGCCAGCATCCCAGGACTAGCGGGGGGGTTCTTGGAGACCCAGTACTTC
NA	TRBV6-1	NA	TRBJ1-1	CASSEGGYMNTEAFF	TGTGCCAGCAGTGAAGGCGGGTACATGAACACTGAAGCTTTCTTT
few	TRBV4-1	NA	TRBJ2-3	CASSQSPGGGPSTDTQYF	TGCGCCAGCAGCCAAAGCCCTGGCGGGGGCCCTAGCACAGATACGCAGTATTTT
NA	TRBV2	NA	TRBJ2-7	CASSENEGREKYF	TGTGCCAGCAGTGAAAACGAGGGCCGGGAGAAGTACTTC
NA	TRBV9	TRBD1	TRBJ2-1	CASSEWDRSYNEQFF	TGTGCCAGCAGCGAGTGGGACAGGAGTTACAATGAGCAGTTCTTC
NA	TRBV6-6	TRBD1	TRBJ1-5	CATWTGEWNQPQHF	TGTGCCACCTGGACAGGGGAGTGGAATCAGCCCCAGCATTTT
NA	TRBV12-3/TRBV12-4	TRBD2	TRBJ2-7	CASSFGLADTYEQYF	TGTGCCAGCAGTTTCGGTCTAGCGGATACATACGAGCAGTACTTC
few	TRBV6-5	TRBD1	TRBJ2-5	CASSYSQGATETQYF	TGTGCCAGCAGTTACTCCCAGGGGGCCACGGAGACCCAGTACTTC
NA	TRBV7-6	TRBD1	TRBJ1-5	CASSPGQGSNQPQHF	TGTGCCAGCAGCCCGGGACAGGGGAGCAATCAGCCCCAGCATTTT
NA	TRBV4-1	NA	TRBJ1-1	CASSPRVRTEAFF	TGCGCCAGCAGCCCCAGGGTTCGCACTGAAGCTTTCTTT
few	TRBV6-5	TRBD1	TRBJ2-7	CASSYTGGPLEQYF	TGTGCCAGCAGTTACACAGGGGGCCCCCTCGAGCAGTACTTC
NA	TRBV5-5	NA	TRBJ2-7	CASSSDGSYEQYF	TGTGCCAGCAGTTCAGACGGGTCCTACGAGCAGTACTTC
once	TRBV7-9	NA	TRBJ1-5	CASGPGGNQPQHF	TGTGCCAGCGGGCCCGGTGGCAATCAGCCCCAGCATTTT
NA	TRBV7-9	NA	TRBJ2-5	CASSPRGDGGGKTQYF	TGTGCCAGCAGCCCGAGGGGAGATGGGGGCGGTAAGACCCAGTACTTC
NA	TRBV6-5	NA	TRBJ2-7	CASSYIGGSYEQYF	TGTGCCAGCAGTTACATAGGGGGGAGCTACGAGCAGTACTTC
NA	TRBV4-3	NA	TRBJ1-4	CASSQDYRKLFF	TGCGCCAGCAGCCAAGATTATAGGAAACTGTTTTTT
NA	TRBV11-2	NA	TRBJ2-1	CASSPKSNSYNEQFF	TGTGCCAGCAGCCCTAAGTCAAACTCCTACAATGAGCAGTTCTTC
few	TRBV3-1	NA	TRBJ1-1	CASSPDVGVDEAFF	TGTGCCAGCAGCCCAGATGTCGGGGTGGATGAAGCTTTCTTT
NA	TRBV27	NA	TRBJ2-2	CASSLGIPGRYTGELFF	TGTGCCAGCAGTTTGGGGATCCCGGGACGTTACACCGGGGAGCTGTTTTTT
NA	TRBV12-3/TRBV12-4	NA	TRBJ1-1	CASSPPGNSENTEAFF	TGTGCCAGCAGCCCCCCCGGGAACAGCGAGAACACTGAAGCTTTCTTT
NA	TRBV7-6	TRBD1	TRBJ2-1	CASSLAGTVNEQFF	TGTGCCAGCAGCTTAGCGGGGACAGTTAATGAGCAGTTCTTC
NA	TRBV20-1	NA	TRBJ2-3	CSARVESTDTQYF	TGCAGTGCTAGAGTTGAGAGCACAGATACGCAGTATTTT
NA	TRBV10-3	NA	TRBJ1-2	CAISHIANYGYTF	TGTGCCATCAGTCACATAGCTAACTATGGCTACACCTTC
NA	TRBV2	NA	TRBJ1-1	CASSDPPDRNTEAFF	TGTGCCAGCTCCGATCCCCCAGACCGGAACACTGAAGCTTTCTTT
NA	TRBV4-1	TRBD1	TRBJ2-7	CASSPPGTGLSYEQYF	TGCGCCAGCAGCCCACCAGGGACAGGGCTTTCCTACGAGCAGTACTTC
NA	TRBV27	NA	TRBJ1-5	CASSFLSNQPQHF	TGTGCCAGCAGTTTTCTTAGCAATCAGCCCCAGCATTTT
few	TRBV9	TRBD1	TRBJ2-5	CASSGSGTGAERFETQYF	TGTGCCAGCAGCGGGAGTGGAACAGGGGCGGAGAGATTTGAGACCCAGTACTTC
NA	TRBV7-9	NA	TRBJ2-1	CASSWGWKEGIDEQFF	TGTGCCAGCAGCTGGGGATGGAAAGAGGGAATCGATGAGCAGTTCTTC
once	TRBV5-6	TRBD1	TRBJ1-4	CASSSGQGYGKLFF	TGTGCCAGCAGTTCAGGACAGGGTTACGGAAAACTGTTTTTT
many	TRBV7-6	NA	TRBJ1-1	CASSLGGLNTEAFF	TGTGCCAGCAGCTTAGGAGGGCTCAACACTGAAGCTTTCTTT
few	TRBV4-3	NA	TRBJ2-2	CASRSARGLRGARLNTGELFF	TGCGCCAGCAGGTCGGCTCGAGGCCTACGAGGGGCGAGACTGAACACCGGGGAGCTGTTTTTT